Here is one T cell receptor beta chain with its context. The data originate from a study of T cell responses to AZD1222 COVID-19 vaccine. CDR3 size: 10 residues. CDR1 SGHRS and CDR2 YFSETQ come from the germline V gene. V lost 4 bases, J lost 12 bases, and 8 bases lay in between. TCRdb's copy holds only in-frame clones and misses some; the assay was immunoSEQ multiplex PCR. The table lists about 130,000 clones, more than 70% of them singletons. The source was peripheral blood, collected on day 0 of AZD1222 vaccination. The clonotype comes from an adult in good health. The chain combines TRBV5-1 with TRBJ2-1; no definite D call. The CDR3 here is CASSGGRQFF. CDR3 in DNA: TGCGCCAGCAGCGGTGGTAGGCAGTTCTTC.